This TCR beta chain was sequenced for a study of chemoradiotherapy in HPV16-positive cancers. For the study at large: Candidate HPV-specific T-cell clones and common TCR motifs came from functional assays in a couple of HPV16-positive patients. Overall study findings and caveats: Only a couple of HPV16-positive patients supplied the functional HPV-specificity definition. For HPV16-positive patients, expanding HPV-responsive T cells associated with longer recurrence-free survival.

Data came from immunoSEQ multiplex PCR; TCRdb stores just in-frame clones and leaves some out. The profile shows nearly 3,000 clones, 75% to 90% of them singletons. This clone was seen only a few times. Its antigen is as yet unknown. Germline CDR1 and CDR2: MGHRA and YSYEKL. V was pared by 0 bases and J by 6 bases, with 8 bases between. The CDR3 length is 14 residues. Repertoires were sampled repeatedly during chemoradiotherapy. The chain has TRBV4-1 and TRBJ1-4; the D is unclear. The sequenced sample was tumor tissue, obtained from a patient who underwent chemoradiotherapy. The receptor was derived from a human donor with HPV-associated anogenital cancer. CDR3: CASSQEGGYEKLFF. In DNA form, the CDR3 reads TGCGCCAGCAGCCAAGAGGGAGGGTATGAAAAACTGTTTTTT.